Following are 26 T cell receptor beta chains from one sample sequenced in a study of regulatory T cells in long-lasting Graves disease. With iRepertoire HTBI primers and Arm-PCR of CDR3 regions, TCR beta libraries were built. MiXCR was run by TCRdb on the multiplex PCR reads, yielding one entry per CDR3 protein. Among approximately 350,000 distinct CDR3 sequences, approximately 12% were seen once, and the ten largest hold 15% to 20%. Time point meaning: newly diagnosed GD, antithyroid drugs for less than 3 months. With RNA extracted from PBMCs as input, the TCR library was made. This same sample was also part of a study on T cells in Graves' hyperthyroidism and ophthalmopathy.

The input for sequencing was peripheral blood mononuclear cells (PBMCs), taken at new diagnosis, from a patient treated with antithyroid drugs. The receptors originated from a woman aged 18-35 years with Graves disease.

This clonotype was detected ten times or more. V and J are TRBV7-2 and TRBJ1-2, with D possibly matching TRBD1 (6 bases). The CDR3 contains 15 residues. Looked up from germline, CDR1 is SGHTA and CDR2 is FQGNSA. V was clipped by 5 bases and J by 4 bases, with 17 bases between them. CDR3 amino acids: CASSPGVGVAYGYTF. The CDR3, as DNA: TGTGCCAGCAGCCCAGGGGTAGGGGTGGCCTATGGCTACACCTTC.

This chain connects TRBV3-1 to TRBJ1-1; D is unresolved. Germline-derived CDR1 and CDR2 are LGHDT and YNNKEL (reference sequence). Trimming took 0 bases from V and 4 from J, leaving 15 bases between them. The CDR3 is 16 amino acids. The CDR3: CASSQDRPFLGTEAFF. DNA of the CDR3: TGTGCCAGCAGCCAAGATAGGCCTTTTCTGGGCACTGAAGCTTTCTTT.

The genes are TRBV7-2 and TRBJ1-1; D might be TRBD1 (5 bases). Trimming left V 1 base short and J 4 bases short, with 10 bases between. CDR1 is SGHTA and CDR2 is FQGNSA in the germline V gene. CDR3 size: 14 residues. Here the CDR3 reads CASSLEPGGTEAFF. Written as DNA, the CDR3 is TGTGCCAGCAGCTTAGAACCGGGGGGCACTGAAGCTTTCTTT. Filled out from reference TRBV7-2 and TRBJ1-1, the complete variable domain reads GAGVSQSPSNKVTEKGKDVELRCDPISGHTALYWYRQSLGQGLEFLIYFQGNSAPDKSGLPSDRFSAERTGGSVSTLTIQRTQQEDSAVYLCASSLEPGGTEAFFGQGTRLTVV.

This clonotype was seen a few times. This chain uses TRBV11-3 with TRBJ2-7; 10 bases are shared with TRBD2. V gave up 5 bases and J gave up 2 bases; unmatched junction bases: 6. The CDR3 has 15 residues. The germline V gene has CDR1 SGHNT and CDR2 YENEEA. The CDR3 is CASSQGTSETYEQYF. In DNA, the CDR3 is TGTGCCAGCAGCCAAGGGACTAGCGAAACCTACGAGCAGTACTTC.

The sample holds many counts of this clonotype. J is TRBJ2-3 and V is TRBV12-3 or TRBV12-4; 8 positions match TRBD2. CDR3 length: 17 residues. Trimming at V came to 1 base and at J to 4 bases, leaving 10 bases not matched to a gene. The CDR3, as DNA: TGTGCCAGCAGTTTAGTACGGGCGGGGGGCCTCCCAGATACGCAGTATTTT. Its translation is CASSLVRAGGLPDTQYF.

This clonotype has a count of ten or more. The chain has TRBV25-1 and TRBJ2-1, with 13 bases identical to TRBD2. J was trimmed by 7 bases and V by 2 bases; bases with no gene match: 5. This CDR3 has 16 amino acids. Germline V lookup: CDR1 MGHDK, CDR2 SYGVNS. For the CDR3, the DNA is TGTGCCAGCAGTGAACTGACTAGCGGGAGGAGGAATGAGCAGTTCTTC. It encodes CASSELTSGRRNEQFF.

Comments on this clonotype: The germline gene is not matched at one end of the junction; a read error may be the cause. The J gene is TRBJ1-5, the V gene TRBV19, with D unresolved. Germline V CDR1 and CDR2: LNHDA, SQIVND (reference sequence). The CDR3 contains 13 residues. The CDR3 reads CASRDASRRNPEF. CDR3 DNA sequence: TGTGCCAGTAGAGACGCATCTAGGCGGAACCCGGAATTT.

There are many counts of this clonotype. The chain joins TRBV3-1 to TRBJ1-1; 7 bases fit TRBD1. In germline, CDR1 is LGHDT, CDR2 YNNKEL (reference sequence). V lost 7 bases and J lost 0; bases outside the gene matches: 11. The CDR3 sequence is 16 residues long. The CDR3 loop is CASTPRGGAMNTEAFF. In DNA form, the CDR3 reads TGTGCCAGCACCCCCAGGGGGGGAGCAATGAACACTGAAGCTTTCTTT.

This CDR3 is CASSQEKGQETQYF. DNA of the CDR3: TGCGCCAGCAGCCAAGAAAAGGGCCAAGAGACCCAGTACTTC. The chain combines TRBV4-3 with TRBJ2-5, with unresolved D. This CDR3 has 14 amino acids. Germline values: CDR1 LGHNA, CDR2 YSLEER. V was cut by 0 bases and J by 1 base, with 6 bases left in between.

This clonotype was observed many times. V is TRBV15 and J is TRBJ2-1, with D perhaps TRBD1 (6 bases). The CDR3 spans 17 residues. Trimming took off 0 bases at V and 8 bases at J, with 20 bases between the two ends. CDR1 LNHNV and CDR2 YYDKDF come from the germline V gene (reference sequence). The CDR3 region is CATSREAFSRGSDEQFF. CDR3 bases: TGTGCCACCAGCAGAGAGGCCTTTTCGAGGGGGTCCGATGAGCAGTTCTTC.

This clonotype was seen repeatedly, ten times or more. V and J are TRBV20-1 and TRBJ1-2; no firm D call. V was pared by 6 bases and J by 3 bases, with 23 bases between. Per the germline V gene, CDR1 is DFQATT and CDR2 is SNEGSKA (reference sequence). This CDR3 spans 16 amino acids. CDR3 sequence: CSAQTSDTERYYGYTF. The CDR3 nucleotides are TGCAGTGCCCAAACCTCAGACACCGAAAGGTACTATGGCTACACCTTC.

Many counts were recorded for this clonotype. This chain connects TRBV4-3 to TRBJ2-5, with 11 positions matching TRBD2. The J segment lost 2 bases and the V segment lost 5 bases, leaving 7 bases of the junction unmatched. CDR3 length: 16 residues. Germline assignment: CDR1 LGHNA and CDR2 YSLEER. The CDR3 is CASSSTSGGPQETQYF. The CDR3 DNA sequence: TGCGCCAGCAGCAGCACTAGCGGGGGCCCACAAGAGACCCAGTACTTC.

This clonotype was counted many times. V and J are TRBV6-2 or TRBV6-3 and TRBJ2-3; 12 bases agree with TRBD1. Unmatched junction bases numbered 14, after V lost 3 bases and J lost 7 bases. The germline gives CDR1 MNHEY, CDR2 SVGEGT. CDR3 size: 18 residues. The CDR3 DNA reads as TGTGCCAGCAGTTATTATCTTCCCGGGACAGGGGGCACGAATACGCAGTATTTT. It codes for CASSYYLPGTGGTNTQYF.

This clonotype has at least ten counts. The chain employs TRBV6-5 and TRBJ1-1; a weak D match, TRBD1 (5 bases). The germline V gene has CDR1 MNHEY and CDR2 SVGAGI. This CDR3 has 15 amino acids. The germline V and J ends were trimmed by 2 bases and 11 bases, with 21 bases remaining between them. The DNA for the CDR3 is TGTGCCAGCAGTTACGCTTCGGACGGGGCTGCTCGGGCTTTCTTT. This sequence encodes CASSYASDGAARAFF.

This clonotype has at least ten counts. The J gene is TRBJ2-5, the V gene TRBV9; D is unresolved. Per germline, CDR1 SGDLS and CDR2 YYNGEE. This CDR3 region has 14 residues. Trimming took 0 bases from V and 5 from J, leaving 11 bases between them. CDR3 in DNA: TGTGCCAGCAGCGTAGGAGACAACGGCGAGACCCAGTACTTC. Residues: CASSVGDNGETQYF.

This clonotype was observed once. This sequence joins TRBV3-1 and TRBJ2-3; 9 bases are shared with TRBD2. V gave up 1 base and J gave up 8 bases; unmatched junction bases: 7. The CDR3 spans 15 residues. From germline, CDR1 is LGHDT and CDR2 YNNKEL (reference sequence). CDR3 protein: CASSQVAGGTTTQYF. Here the CDR3 DNA reads TGTGCCAGCAGCCAAGTTGCGGGGGGGACCACTACGCAGTATTTT.

This clonotype was recorded at least ten times. CDR3 residues: CSAVATRASGGYTF. CDR3 coding DNA: TGCAGTGCTGTAGCTACCAGGGCCTCGGGAGGCTACACCTTC. The chain employs TRBV20-1 and TRBJ1-2; D is possibly TRBD1 (5 bases). Per germline, CDR1 DFQATT and CDR2 SNEGSKA (reference sequence). The V end lost 5 bases, the J end lost 8 bases, and 21 bases lay between the germline ends. The CDR3 has 14 residues.

The CDR3 coding sequence is TGTGCCAGCAGTCCTACCATGGGACTAGCGGGAGGGGACTCCTACAATGAGCAGTTCTTC. Residues: CASSPTMGLAGGDSYNEQFF. The gene calls are TRBV28 and TRBJ2-1, with TRBD2 identical over 16 bases. Germline V gives CDR1 MDHEN, CDR2 SYDVKM. V shed 5 bases, J shed 0 bases, and the junction held 10 bases outside the gene matches. The CDR3 has 20 residues.

This chain uses TRBV5-1 with TRBJ2-1, with 9 bases identical to TRBD2. The CDR3 sequence is 16 residues long. Germline assignment: CDR1 SGHRS and CDR2 YFSETQ. V lost 5 bases to trimming and J lost 6 bases; unmatched junction nucleotides: 12. CDR3 coding DNA: TGCGCCAGCAGTTATAGTAGCGGGAGAATCGGCAATGAGCAGTTCTTC. It codes for CASSYSSGRIGNEQFF.

This clonotype appeared many times. This sequence joins TRBV6-2 or TRBV6-3 and TRBJ2-7; unclear D gene. Germline CDR1 reads MNHEY; CDR2 reads SVGEGT. Trimming stripped 2 bases from V and 2 bases from J, with 10 bases between. This CDR3 has 14 amino acids. In nucleotides, the CDR3 is TGTGCCAGCAGTTACCGTATGGGTGCCTACGAGCAGTACGTC. Its protein product is CASSYRMGAYEQYV.

This clonotype was counted ten times or more. This chain links TRBV7-9 with TRBJ2-5; D gene ambiguous. Trimming cost V 1 base and J 1 base, with 7 bases left between them. Germline V gene data show CDR1 as SEHNR and CDR2 as FQNEAQ (reference sequence). This CDR3 is built from 14 residues. CDR3 amino acids: CASSLVFLQETQYF. In nucleotides, the CDR3 is TGTGCCAGCAGCTTAGTATTCCTCCAAGAGACCCAGTACTTC.

There are many counts of this clonotype. This chain joins TRBV12-5 and TRBJ2-1; D not certain. Germline V lookup: CDR1 LGHNT, CDR2 FRNRAP. The CDR3 spans 14 residues. V lost 1 base and J lost 1, with 5 bases in between. Here the CDR3 reads CASGLGLSYNEQFF. The CDR3 region has the DNA TGTGCTAGTGGTTTGGGACTGTCCTACAATGAGCAGTTCTTC.

Ten or more counts support this clonotype. The J gene is TRBJ1-1, the V gene TRBV7-2, with a tentative D call TRBD1 (5 bases). Trimming pared 2 bases from V and 4 bases from J, leaving 14 bases between. Germline V CDR1 and CDR2: SGHTA, FQGNSA. The CDR3 contains 15 residues. The CDR3 DNA is TGTGCCAGCAGCTTACGGGGACTAAGAGGCACTGAAGCTTTCTTT. Protein: CASSLRGLRGTEAFF.

This clonotype was counted many times. The V call is TRBV7-9, the J call TRBJ1-2; 9 bases are shared with TRBD1. The CDR3 extends over 17 amino acids. V lost 5 bases, J lost 1 base, and 11 bases stayed unmatched. Germline CDR1 is SEHNR and CDR2 is FQNEAQ (reference sequence). The CDR3 reads CASSVDRGAPINYGYTF. The CDR3 nucleotides are TGTGCCAGCAGCGTGGACAGGGGCGCCCCTATTAACTATGGCTACACCTTC. Together with reference TRBV7-9 and TRBJ1-2, the CDR3 gives the full variable domain: DTGVSQNPRHKITKRGQNVTFRCDPISEHNRLYWYRQTLGQGPEFLTYFQNEAQLEKSRLLSDRFSAERPKGSFSTLEIQRTEQGDSAMYLCASSVDRGAPINYGYTFGSGTRLTVV.

This clonotype was recorded a few times. V usage is TRBV5-1 and J usage is TRBJ2-2; D call uncertain. The length of the CDR3 is 13 residues. Trimming left V 1 base short and J 9 bases short, with 10 bases between. Germline lookup yields CDR1 SGHRS and CDR2 YFSETQ. The CDR3 protein is CASSLPPSRELFF. CDR3 sequence (DNA): TGCGCCAGCAGCTTGCCCCCGTCCAGGGAGCTGTTTTTT.

The sample holds many counts of this clonotype. This rearrangement joins TRBV27 to TRBJ1-5; 7 bases line up with TRBD1. Germline V gene lookup returns CDR1 MNHEY and CDR2 SMNVEV (reference sequence). The CDR3 sequence is 20 residues long. V dropped 6 bases and J dropped 0; count of bases not matched to a gene: 20. The CDR3 sequence: CASRPTLSGRGLYSNQPQHF. DNA of the CDR3: TGTGCCAGCAGGCCCACCTTAAGTGGAAGGGGGCTTTATAGCAATCAGCCCCAGCATTTT.